These 21 T cell receptor beta chains share one sample of origin, sequenced in a study of CD4+ T cells in melanoma. Here immunoSEQ multiplex PCR was the method, and the copy in TCRdb shows in-frame clones only, minus some. The profile shows 110,000 to 150,000 clones, 92% of them singletons. The receptors were gathered from a human donor with melanoma.

CDR3 DNA sequence: TGTGCCAGCAGCACGGGGACAGCGCTAGCCAAAAACATTCAGTACTTC. Protein product: CASSTGTALAKNIQYF. The chain couples TRBV21-1 to TRBJ2-4; no DNA check was done on the table's D call, TRBD1. TRBV21-1 is a pseudogene locus. There are 16 residues in the CDR3.

Comments on this clone: Other nucleotide sequences from this sample produce the same CDR3. V usage is TRBV6-6 and J usage is TRBJ1-1; perhaps TRBD1 as D (6 bases). The CDR3 loop spans 14 amino acids. Trimming took 0 bases from V and 5 from J, leaving 10 bases between them. Germline V CDR1 and CDR2: MNHNY, SVGAGI (reference sequence). The DNA of the CDR3 is TGTGCCAGCAGTTACTCGCGGCAGGGGACTGAAGCTTTCTTT. Amino acid sequence: CASSYSRQGTEAFF.

The rearrangement uses TRBV7-2 and TRBJ2-1; 8 bases line up with TRBD2. The length of the CDR3 is 15 residues. The trim removed 5 bases at V and 6 bases at J, leaving 9 bases unmatched. Looked up from germline, CDR1 is SGHTA and CDR2 is FQGNSA. The CDR3 sequence is CASSRGTSRTNEQFF. Here the CDR3 DNA reads TGTGCCAGCAGCCGCGGGACTAGTCGGACCAATGAGCAGTTCTTC.

The chain joins TRBV6-1 to TRBJ2-1; maybe TRBD2 (6 bases). Germline V gives CDR1 MNHNS, CDR2 SASEGT. The CDR3 has 11 residues. Trimming removed 3 bases at V and 12 bases at J, with 9 bases between. CDR3 amino acids: CASSDGGGQFF. In DNA, the CDR3 is TGTGCCAGCAGTGATGGGGGAGGGCAGTTCTTC.

The chain uses TRBV6-5 and TRBJ2-2, with 7 bases fitting TRBD1. The V gene's germline CDR1 is MNHEY and CDR2 SVGAGI. CDR3 length: 16 residues. Germline trimming cut 0 bases from V and 4 bases from J; bases unmatched to any gene: 5. The DNA for the CDR3 is TGTGCCAGCAGTTACTCGAATGCAGGGGGCACCGGGGAGCTGTTTTTT. Translation gives CASSYSNAGGTGELFF.

The gene calls are TRBV6-5 and TRBJ1-5; TRBD1 is a possible D gene (5 bases). This CDR3 is 14 amino acids long. The germline V and J ends were trimmed by 6 bases and 11 bases, with 20 bases remaining between them. Germline V gene lookup returns CDR1 MNHEY and CDR2 SVGAGI. The DNA for the CDR3 is TGTGCCAGCAGCCTATTGGGGGGTGCTGGGGCCCAGCATTTT. Protein sequence: CASSLLGGAGAQHF.

The chain combines TRBV5-1 with TRBJ2-1; no clear D. The CDR3 totals 13 residues. Germline V gene data show CDR1 as SGHRS and CDR2 as YFSETQ. V gave up 4 bases and J gave up 9 bases, with 14 bases separating them. In DNA, the CDR3 is TGCGCCAGCAGCCGTGACACCGCTCTTGAGCAGTTCTTC. Translated: CASSRDTALEQFF.

J is TRBJ2-2 and V is TRBV7-6, with D maybe TRBD2 (6 bases). The CDR3 extends over 14 amino acids. Trimming removed 5 bases from V and 6 bases from J, with 13 bases in between. Germline V gene sequence: CDR1 SGHVS, CDR2 FNYEAQ. Here the CDR3 DNA reads TGTGCCAGCAGCGAACTAGGCGGGGCCGGGGAGCTGTTTTTT. This translates into CASSELGGAGELFF.

The DNA for the CDR3 is TGTGCCAGCTCACCCCCACCCGGACAGTCGAACACTGAAGCTTTCTTT. Encoded protein: CASSPPPGQSNTEAFF. The chain combines TRBV18 with TRBJ1-1, with TRBD1 as a possible D gene (6 bases). The V gene lost 3 bases and the J gene lost 1 base, with 15 bases spanning the gap. The germline CDR1 and CDR2 sequences are KGHSH and LQKENI. This CDR3 is built from 16 residues.

The V gene is TRBV6-1, the J gene TRBJ1-1; D remains unclear. This CDR3 spans 10 amino acids. Germline CDR1 and CDR2: MNHNS and SASEGT. CDR3 loop: CFAGNTEAFF. The CDR3 DNA follows: TGTTTCGCCGGGAACACTGAAGCTTTCTTT.

This clone was observed once. The chain is built from TRBV6-6 and TRBJ1-2, with TRBD1 matching over 8 bases. Losses at the gene ends were 3 bases for V and 0 bases for J; bases not matched to a gene: 3. Germline assignment: CDR1 MNHNY and CDR2 SVGAGI (reference sequence). The CDR3 covers 15 residues. The CDR3 sequence: CASSYSDRANYGYTF. CDR3 coding DNA: TGTGCCAGCAGTTATTCGGACAGGGCTAACTATGGCTACACCTTC.

This sequence joins TRBV5-1 and TRBJ1-2, with 10 bases matching TRBD1. Germline V gives CDR1 SGHRS, CDR2 YFSETQ. The J segment lost 2 bases and the V segment lost 3 bases, leaving 7 bases of the junction unmatched. There are 16 residues in the CDR3. CDR3 DNA sequence: TGCGCCAGCAGCTACGGGGGGACAGGGGAAAACTATGGCTACACCTTC. It yields the protein CASSYGGTGENYGYTF.

V is TRBV27 and J is TRBJ1-6, with 7 bases aligning to TRBD1. The germline gives CDR1 MNHEY, CDR2 SMNVEV (reference sequence). V lost 5 bases, J lost 0 bases, and 4 bases stayed unmatched. This CDR3 region has 16 residues. CDR3 sequence (DNA): TGTGCCAGCAGTGGACAGGAGAGCTCCTATAATTCACCCCTCCACTTT. Protein product: CASSGQESSYNSPLHF.

The V and J genes are TRBV5-4 and TRBJ2-5; 9 positions match TRBD2. With 6 bases clipped from V and 5 bases from J, the junction kept 17 bases outside the gene matches. The germline V gene encodes CDR1 SGHNT and CDR2 YYREEE (reference sequence). CDR3 length equals 17 residues. CDR3 in DNA: TGTGCCAGCACCACTAAGGCTAGCGGGGCCGGGGGGGAGACCCAGTACTTC. Protein sequence: CASTTKASGAGGETQYF.

The CDR3 coding sequence is TGTGCCACCTCATTGGTGAGCACCGGGGAGCTGTTTTTT. It specifies CATSLVSTGELFF. The chain employs TRBV2 and TRBJ2-2; D unresolved. The CDR3 is 13 residues long. The germline gives CDR1 SNHLY, CDR2 FYNNEI. The ends were cut back, 10 bases at V and 4 bases at J, with 13 bases in the middle.

The chain links TRBV7-2 to TRBJ2-1; TRBD2 matches at 8 bases. The germline CDR1 and CDR2 sequences are SGHTA and FQGNSA. Trimming removed 3 bases from V and 8 bases from J; junction bases left unmatched: 12. The CDR3 has 16 amino acids. CDR3 bases: TGTGCCAGCAGCTTCTTTGGAAAGGGACTAGTGGATGAGCAGTTCTTC. It specifies CASSFFGKGLVDEQFF.

The rearrangement joins TRBV19 to TRBJ1-3, with 7 bases aligning to TRBD1. The germline CDR1 and CDR2 sequences are LNHDA and SQIVND (reference sequence). The CDR3 is 14 amino acids. The junction had 6 bases not matched to a gene; V was cut back by 5 bases and J by 5 bases. The CDR3 bases are TGTGCCAGTAGTCTCACAGGGGCTCGAAACACCATATATTTT. Its protein product is CASSLTGARNTIYF.

The chain has TRBV30 and TRBJ1-4; D gene unclear. The CDR3 is 13 amino acids. CDR1 and CDR2 (germline): GTSNPN, SVGIG (reference sequence). In nucleotides, the CDR3 is TGTGCTCGGAGTGTACCAGGCCGTGAAAAACTGTTTTTT. The encoded protein is CARSVPGREKLFF. The complete variable domain, with remaining parts taken from reference TRBV30 and TRBJ1-4, reads SQTIHQWPATLVQPVGSPLSLECTVEGTSNPNLYWYRQAAGRGLQLLFYSVGIGQISSEVPQNLSASRPQDRQFILSSKKLLLSDSGFYLCARSVPGREKLFFGSGTQLSVL.

The chain is built from TRBV5-1 and TRBJ1-1, with D maybe TRBD1 (5 bases). Trimming removed 4 bases from V and 2 bases from J, with 18 bases in between. CDR1 SGHRS and CDR2 YFSETQ come from the germline V gene. CDR3 length equals 16 residues. Here the CDR3 DNA reads TGCGCCAGCAGCCTGGGTGGGGCAGCGACTAACACTGAAGCTTTCTTT. This encodes CASSLGGAATNTEAFF.

This clone was seen more than once but under ten times. The chain carries TRBV7-3 and TRBJ1-1; D ambiguous. V lost 4 bases to trimming and J lost 3 bases, with 9 bases between them. This CDR3 contains 13 residues. CDR1 and CDR2 from the germline V gene are SGHTA and FQGTGA. In DNA form, the CDR3 reads TGTGCCAGCAGCTCCGGACGGGACACTGAAGCTTTCTTT. Translated: CASSSGRDTEAFF.

This chain links TRBV2 with TRBJ2-1; D is uncertain. Germline values: CDR1 SNHLY, CDR2 FYNNEI. The CDR3 covers 13 residues. V was trimmed by 5 bases and J by 6 bases, leaving 11 bases between them. The CDR3 here is CASSRNRPNEQFF. CDR3 DNA sequence: TGTGCCAGCAGTAGAAATCGACCCAATGAGCAGTTCTTC.